This entry lists 14 T cell receptor beta chains sequenced from one sample in a study of early T cells in non-severe SARS-CoV-2 infection. A single record per CDR3 protein comes from TCRdb applying MiXCR to the 5' RACE reads. Here the sample spans some 62,000 distinct CDR3 sequences, approximately 9.3% being singletons. Sequencing input: whole blood. The origin of the receptors is an adult who was a healthcare worker with PCR-confirmed SARS-CoV-2 infection or an uninfected control (not recorded which).

The chain links TRBV27 to TRBJ1-2; 9 positions agree with TRBD1. J lost 8 bases, V lost 5 bases, and 9 bases had no gene match. The CDR3 runs to 14 residues. The germline V gene has CDR1 MNHEY and CDR2 SMNVEV (reference sequence). CDR3 nucleotide sequence: TGTGCCAGCAGTCCCAGGACAGGGGAGAGGGGCTACACCTTC. Translation: CASSPRTGERGYTF.

The genes are TRBV12-3 or TRBV12-4 and TRBJ1-1; D might be TRBD1 (5 bases). The V end lost 6 bases, the J end lost 3 bases, and 8 bases lay between the germline ends. The CDR3 totals 12 residues. The CDR3 region has the DNA TGTGCCAGCAGAGACAGTCACACTGAAGCTTTCTTT. This translates into CASRDSHTEAFF.

This sequence joins TRBV18 and TRBJ1-1, with TRBD1 as a possible D gene (6 bases). Trimming took off 6 bases at V and 3 bases at J, with 11 bases between the two ends. The germline V gene encodes CDR1 KGHSH and CDR2 LQKENI. This CDR3 is built from 13 residues. The CDR3 nucleotides read TGTGCCAGCTCCGCGGGGGCCGACACTGAAGCTTTCTTT. Translating gives CASSAGADTEAFF.

This clonotype was counted ten times or more. The rearrangement joins TRBV6-6 to TRBJ2-3; D gene ambiguous. The germline CDR1 and CDR2 sequences are MNHNY and SVGAGI (reference sequence). V was clipped by 3 bases and J by 6 bases, with 10 bases between them. The CDR3 has 13 residues. CDR3 in amino acids: CASSYYLRDTQYF. The CDR3, as DNA: TGTGCCAGCAGTTATTACCTCAGGGATACGCAGTATTTT.

At least ten counts were recorded for this clonotype. The CDR3 region is CASSLEVSGAQFF. The CDR3 coding sequence is TGTGCCAGCAGCTTAGAGGTCAGCGGAGCCCAGTTCTTC. The chain is built from TRBV7-9 and TRBJ2-1; possible D gene TRBD2, 5 bases. The V and J ends lost 1 base and 13 bases respectively, with 14 bases between them. From germline, CDR1 is SEHNR and CDR2 FQNEAQ (reference sequence). The CDR3 runs 13 residues. The variable domain in full, with the rest retrieved from reference TRBV7-9 and TRBJ2-1, is DTGVSQNPRHKITKRGQNVTFRCDPISEHNRLYWYRQTLGQGPEFLTYFQNEAQLEKSRLLSDRFSAERPKGSFSTLEIQRTEQGDSAMYLCASSLEVSGAQFFGPGTRLTVL.

The rearrangement uses TRBV5-1 and TRBJ1-1, with D unresolved. CDR1 is SGHRS, CDR2 YFSETQ, per germline. Trimming removed 7 bases at V and 1 base at J, with 5 bases between. CDR3 length equals 11 residues. The DNA for the CDR3 is TGCGCCAGCTCAGCGAACACTGAAGCTTTCTTT. Amino acids: CASSANTEAFF. Full variable domain (rest looked up from reference TRBV5-1 and TRBJ1-1): KAGVTQTPRYLIKTRGQQVTLSCSPISGHRSVSWYQQTPGQGLQFLFEYFSETQRNKGNFPGRFSGRQFSNSRSEMNVSTLELGDSALYLCASSANTEAFFGQGTRLTVV.

This clonotype has a handful of counts. The CDR3 reads CASSYSGGTNEKLFF. CDR3 nucleotides: TGTGCCAGCAGTTACTCAGGAGGAACTAATGAAAAACTGTTTTTT. The chain has TRBV6-5 and TRBJ1-4; D is undetermined. CDR3 length: 15 residues. Trimming removed 0 bases from V and 1 base from J, with 6 bases in between. The germline gives CDR1 MNHEY, CDR2 SVGAGI.

This clonotype turned up a few times. The gene calls are TRBV5-8 and TRBJ1-5; 10 nucleotides match TRBD1. The CDR3 extends over 16 amino acids. Germline V CDR1 and CDR2: SGHTS, YDEGEE. Trimming at V came to 3 bases and at J to 2 bases, leaving 5 bases not matched to a gene. The CDR3: CASSSRGTGGNQPQHF. CDR3 in DNA: TGTGCCAGCAGCTCTAGGGGGACAGGGGGCAATCAGCCCCAGCATTTT. The whole variable domain, filled in from reference TRBV5-8 and TRBJ1-5, reads EAGVTQSPTHLIKTRGQQATLRCSPISGHTSVYWYQQALGLGLQFLLWYDEGEERNRGNFPPRFSGRQFPNYSSELNVNALELEDSALYLCASSSRGTGGNQPQHFGDGTRLSIL.

This clonotype showed up just a few times. This sequence joins TRBV28 and TRBJ2-3, with D unclear. This CDR3 is built from 16 residues. Germline CDR1 is MDHEN and CDR2 is SYDVKM. The V end was cut by 6 bases, the J end by 2 bases, with 18 bases between. The CDR3 here is CASSRRTEAITDTQYF. In DNA, the CDR3 is TGTGCCAGCAGCCGTCGGACCGAAGCCATCACAGATACGCAGTATTTT.

This clonotype turned up a few times. This chain connects TRBV2 to TRBJ1-5; tentative D call: TRBD1 (5 bases). CDR1 and CDR2 (germline): SNHLY, FYNNEI. This CDR3 has 15 residues. Between the trimmed V and J ends, which lost 4 bases and 0 bases, there was a span of 10 bases. CDR3 region: CASSGGHLSNQPQHF. The DNA of the CDR3 is TGTGCCAGCAGTGGAGGACATCTTAGCAATCAGCCCCAGCATTTT.

J is TRBJ2-2 and V is TRBV2; D may be TRBD1 (6 bases). V shed 4 bases and J shed 0 bases, with 9 bases lying between them. CDR1 and CDR2 (germline): SNHLY, FYNNEI. CDR3 length equals 15 residues. The CDR3 protein is CASSAGDPNTGELFF. The DNA of the CDR3 is TGTGCCAGCAGTGCAGGGGACCCGAACACCGGGGAGCTGTTTTTT.

The chain recombines TRBV12-5 with TRBJ2-3; 7 nucleotides align to TRBD2. Germline V gives CDR1 LGHNT, CDR2 FRNRAP. The V gene end was trimmed by 0 bases and the J gene end by 5 bases; junction bases not matched to a gene: 11. CDR3 length: 17 amino acids. The CDR3 is CASGLVLGTKLQDTQYF. The CDR3 DNA is TGTGCTAGTGGTTTGGTACTGGGGACTAAACTCCAAGATACGCAGTATTTT.

This clonotype was detected many times. The gene calls are TRBV28 and TRBJ2-7, with 9 bases that match TRBD2. Trimming cost V 5 bases and J 8 bases; bases outside gene matches: 19. The germline V gene encodes CDR1 MDHEN and CDR2 SYDVKM. The CDR3 extends over 17 amino acids. The CDR3 bases are TGTGCCAGCAGTCCCGGGGGGGCTAGCGGGGACAATACGAAGCAGTACGTC. Translation: CASSPGGASGDNTKQYV.

At least ten counts were recorded for this clonotype. The rearrangement joins TRBV6-1 to TRBJ2-7; D is unresolved. The CDR3 length is 13 residues. The germline gives CDR1 MNHNS, CDR2 SASEGT. V was pared by 3 bases and J by 3 bases, with 9 bases between. CDR3 amino acids: CASSDLTSYEQYV. The CDR3 DNA follows: TGTGCCAGCAGTGACCTGACAAGCTACGAGCAGTACGTC.